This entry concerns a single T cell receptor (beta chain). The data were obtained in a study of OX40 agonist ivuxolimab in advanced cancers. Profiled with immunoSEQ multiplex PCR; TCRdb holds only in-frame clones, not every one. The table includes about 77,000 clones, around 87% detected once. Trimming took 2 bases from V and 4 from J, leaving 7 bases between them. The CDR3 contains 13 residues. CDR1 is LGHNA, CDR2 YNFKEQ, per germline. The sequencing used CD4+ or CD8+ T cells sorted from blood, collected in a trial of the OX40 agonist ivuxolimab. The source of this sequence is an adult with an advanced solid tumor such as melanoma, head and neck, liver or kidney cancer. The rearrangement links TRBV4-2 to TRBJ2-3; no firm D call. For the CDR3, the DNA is TGTGCCAGCAGCCAATCAGCACCAGATACGCAGTATTTT. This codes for CASSQSAPDTQYF.